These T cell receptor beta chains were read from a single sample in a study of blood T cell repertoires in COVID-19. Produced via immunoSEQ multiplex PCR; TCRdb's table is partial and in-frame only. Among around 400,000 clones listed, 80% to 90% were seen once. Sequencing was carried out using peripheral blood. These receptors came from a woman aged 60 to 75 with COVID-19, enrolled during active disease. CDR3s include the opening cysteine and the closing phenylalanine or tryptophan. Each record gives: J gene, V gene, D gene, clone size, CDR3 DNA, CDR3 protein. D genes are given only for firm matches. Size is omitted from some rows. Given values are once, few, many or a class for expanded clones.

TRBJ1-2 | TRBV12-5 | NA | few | TGTGCTAGTGGTTTGGTAGATGTTGGGACACCACCTTATGGCTACACCTTC | CASGLVDVGTPPYGYTF
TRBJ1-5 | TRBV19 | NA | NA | TGTGCCAGTCGTCGACAGAGCAATCAGCCCCAGCATTTT | CASRRQSNQPQHF
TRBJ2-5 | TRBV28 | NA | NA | TGTGCCAGCAGTTTGGGGGCGCAAGAGACCCAGTACTTC | CASSLGAQETQYF
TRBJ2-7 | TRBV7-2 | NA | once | TGTGCCAGCAGCTCAACCACAGGGTTCGTAGGCTACGAGCAGTACTTC | CASSSTTGFVGYEQYF
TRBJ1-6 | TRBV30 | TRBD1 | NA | TGTGCCTGGAGTCTTCTACCCCCCGACAGGGGCGCTAATAATTCACCCCTCCACTTT | CAWSLLPPDRGANNSPLHF
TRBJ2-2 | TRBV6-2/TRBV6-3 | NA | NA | TGTGCCAGCAGTACCTTGCCGGTCACCGGGGAGCTGTTTTTT | CASSTLPVTGELFF
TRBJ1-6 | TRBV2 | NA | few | TGTGCCAGCAGAGGGGACTCCTATAATTCACCCCTCCACTTT | CASRGDSYNSPLHF
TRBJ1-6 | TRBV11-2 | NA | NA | TGTGCCAGCAGCTTGCAGGGAACCGGCTCACCCCTCCACTTT | CASSLQGTGSPLHF
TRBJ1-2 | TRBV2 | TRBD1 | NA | TGTGCCAGCAGTGCGAAACAGGGGCATGGCTACACCTTC | CASSAKQGHGYTF
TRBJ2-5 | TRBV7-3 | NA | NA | TGTGCCAGCAGCAAGAGGACTGGTGGTCAAGAGACCCAGTACTTC | CASSKRTGGQETQYF
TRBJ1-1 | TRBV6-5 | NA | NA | TGTGCCAGCAGTTACACCGGGAATGGGGCTGAAGCTTTCTTT | CASSYTGNGAEAFF
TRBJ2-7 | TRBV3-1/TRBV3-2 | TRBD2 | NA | TGTGCCAGCAGCCGACTAGCGGGGGGCCGACCGACCTACGAGCAGTACTTC | CASSRLAGGRPTYEQYF
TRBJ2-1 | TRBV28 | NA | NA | TGTGCCAGCGGACGGGGGTATGAGCAGTTCTTC | CASGRGYEQFF
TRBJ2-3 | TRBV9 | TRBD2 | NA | TGTGCCAGCACCAGCGGGGGGAGCACAGATACGCAGTATTTT | CASTSGGSTDTQYF
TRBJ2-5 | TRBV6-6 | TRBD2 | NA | TGTGCCAGCAGCCCAACTGGGACTAGAAGGGAGACCCAGTACTTC | CASSPTGTRRETQYF
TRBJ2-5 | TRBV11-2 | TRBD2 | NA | TGTGCCAGCAGGACTAGCGGGGGGAAAGAGACCCAGTACTTC | CASRTSGGKETQYF
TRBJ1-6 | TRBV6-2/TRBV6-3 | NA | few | TGTGCCAGCAGCTCGCTGGAGTCACCCCTCCACTTT | CASSSLESPLHF
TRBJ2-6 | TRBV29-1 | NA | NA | TGCAGCGTACAGGCCTCTGGGGCCAACGTCCTGACTTTC | CSVQASGANVLTF
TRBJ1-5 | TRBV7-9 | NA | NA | TGTGCCAGCAGCCGGTACGGGGGGAGTCAGCCCCAGCATTTT | CASSRYGGSQPQHF
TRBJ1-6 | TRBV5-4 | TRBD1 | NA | TGTGCCAGCAGCTTACGACCGGACAGGCTGAATTCACCCCTCCACTTT | CASSLRPDRLNSPLHF
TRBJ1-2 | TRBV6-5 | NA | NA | TGTGCCAGCAGTCCTACAGACGGGGACTACACCTTC | CASSPTDGDYTF
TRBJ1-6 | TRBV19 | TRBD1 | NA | TGTGCCAGTAGTGTGGGGACAGAGTATAATTCACCCCTCCACTTT | CASSVGTEYNSPLHF